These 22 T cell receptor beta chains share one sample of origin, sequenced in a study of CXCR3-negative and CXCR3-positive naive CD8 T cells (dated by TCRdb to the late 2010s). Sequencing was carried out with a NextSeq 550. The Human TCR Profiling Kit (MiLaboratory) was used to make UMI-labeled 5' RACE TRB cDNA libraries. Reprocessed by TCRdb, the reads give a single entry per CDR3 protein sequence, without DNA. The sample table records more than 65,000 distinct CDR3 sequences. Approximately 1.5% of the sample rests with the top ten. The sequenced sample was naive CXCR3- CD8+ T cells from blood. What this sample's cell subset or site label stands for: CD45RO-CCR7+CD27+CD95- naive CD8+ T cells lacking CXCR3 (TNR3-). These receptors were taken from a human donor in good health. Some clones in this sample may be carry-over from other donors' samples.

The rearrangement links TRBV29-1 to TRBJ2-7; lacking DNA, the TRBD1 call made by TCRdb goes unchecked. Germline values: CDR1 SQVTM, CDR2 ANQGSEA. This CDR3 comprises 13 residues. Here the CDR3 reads CSVFGQGAYEQYF.

This chain's CDR3 is CASSSTFDYEQYF. The chain joins TRBV28 to TRBJ2-7. Germline CDR1 reads MDHEN; CDR2 reads SYDVKM. The CDR3 extends over 13 amino acids.

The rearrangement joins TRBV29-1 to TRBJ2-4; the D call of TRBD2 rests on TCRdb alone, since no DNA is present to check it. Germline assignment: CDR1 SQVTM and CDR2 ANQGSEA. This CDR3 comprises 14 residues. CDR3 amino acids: CSARGGRQGNIQYF.

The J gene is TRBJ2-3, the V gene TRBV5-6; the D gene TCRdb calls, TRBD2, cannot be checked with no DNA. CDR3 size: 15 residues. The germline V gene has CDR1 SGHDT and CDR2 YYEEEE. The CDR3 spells CASDWALGPTDTQYF. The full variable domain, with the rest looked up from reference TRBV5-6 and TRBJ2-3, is DAGVTQSPTHLIKTRGQQVTLRCSPKSGHDTVSWYQQALGQGPQFIFQYYEEEERQRGNFPDRFSGHQFPNYSSELNVNALLLGDSALYLCASDWALGPTDTQYFGPGTRLTVL.

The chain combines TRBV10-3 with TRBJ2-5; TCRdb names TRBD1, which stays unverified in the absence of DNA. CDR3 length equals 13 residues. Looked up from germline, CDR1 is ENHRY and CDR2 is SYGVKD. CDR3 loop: CAIGPGTQETQYF.

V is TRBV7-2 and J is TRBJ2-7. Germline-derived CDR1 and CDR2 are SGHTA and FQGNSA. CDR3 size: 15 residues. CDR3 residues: CASSLGRGVGHEQYF.

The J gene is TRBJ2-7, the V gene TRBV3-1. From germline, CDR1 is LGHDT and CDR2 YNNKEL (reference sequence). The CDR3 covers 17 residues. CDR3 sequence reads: CASSQGLGPASSYEQYF.

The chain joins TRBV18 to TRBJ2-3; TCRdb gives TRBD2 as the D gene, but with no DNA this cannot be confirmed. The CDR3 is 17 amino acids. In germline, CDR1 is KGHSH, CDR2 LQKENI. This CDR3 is CASSPPLKGPSTDTQYF. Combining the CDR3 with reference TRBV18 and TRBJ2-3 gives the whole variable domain NAGVMQNPRHLVRRRGQEARLRCSPMKGHSHVYWYRQLPEEGLKFMVYLQKENIIDESGMPKERFSAEFPKEGPSILRIQQVVRGDSAAYFCASSPPLKGPSTDTQYFGPGTRLTVL.

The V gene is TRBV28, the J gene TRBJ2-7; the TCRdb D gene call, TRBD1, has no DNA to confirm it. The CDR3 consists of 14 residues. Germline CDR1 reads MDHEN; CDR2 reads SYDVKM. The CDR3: CASSLGAGGSEQYF.

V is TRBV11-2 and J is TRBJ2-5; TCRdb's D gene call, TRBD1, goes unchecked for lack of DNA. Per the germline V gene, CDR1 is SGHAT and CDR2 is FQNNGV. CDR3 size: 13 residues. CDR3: CASSLGQAWTQYF.

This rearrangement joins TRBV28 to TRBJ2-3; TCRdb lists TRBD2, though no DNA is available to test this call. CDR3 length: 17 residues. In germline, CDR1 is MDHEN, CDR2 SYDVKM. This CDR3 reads CASSLDGLLPGKDTQYF.

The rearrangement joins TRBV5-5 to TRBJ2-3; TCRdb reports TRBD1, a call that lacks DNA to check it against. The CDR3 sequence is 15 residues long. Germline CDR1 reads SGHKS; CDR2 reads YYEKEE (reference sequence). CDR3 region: CASSTGRTFPDTQYF. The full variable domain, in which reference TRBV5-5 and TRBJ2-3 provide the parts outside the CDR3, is DAGVTQSPTHLIKTRGQQVTLRCSPISGHKSVSWYQQVLGQGPQFIFQYYEKEERGRGNFPDRFSARQFPNYSSELNVNALLLGDSALYLCASSTGRTFPDTQYFGPGTRLTVL.

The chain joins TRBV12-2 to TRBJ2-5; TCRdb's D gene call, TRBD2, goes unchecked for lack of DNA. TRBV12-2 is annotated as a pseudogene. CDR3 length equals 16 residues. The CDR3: CASRLPGPYLQETQYF.

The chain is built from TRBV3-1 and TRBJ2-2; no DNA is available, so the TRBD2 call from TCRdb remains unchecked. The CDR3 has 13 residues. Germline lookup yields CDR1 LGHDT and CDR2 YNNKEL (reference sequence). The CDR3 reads CASSHQGPGELFF.

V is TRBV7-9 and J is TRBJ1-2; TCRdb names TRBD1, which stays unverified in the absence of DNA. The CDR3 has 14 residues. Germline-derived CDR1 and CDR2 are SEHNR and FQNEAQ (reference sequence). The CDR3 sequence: CASSFPGVNYGYTF.

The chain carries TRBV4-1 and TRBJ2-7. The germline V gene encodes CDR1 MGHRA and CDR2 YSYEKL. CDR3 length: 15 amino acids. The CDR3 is CASSQVVRSSYEQYF.

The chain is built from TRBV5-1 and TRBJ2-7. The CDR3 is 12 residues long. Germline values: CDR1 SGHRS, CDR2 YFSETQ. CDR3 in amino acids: CASSMSGNEQYF.

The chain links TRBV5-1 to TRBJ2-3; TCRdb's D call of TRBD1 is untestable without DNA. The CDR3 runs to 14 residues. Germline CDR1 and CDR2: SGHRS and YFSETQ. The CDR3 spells CASSFTGPLVAQYF. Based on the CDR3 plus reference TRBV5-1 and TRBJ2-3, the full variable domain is KAGVTQTPRYLIKTRGQQVTLSCSPISGHRSVSWYQQTPGQGLQFLFEYFSETQRNKGNFPGRFSGRQFSNSRSEMNVSTLELGDSALYLCASSFTGPLVAQYFGPGTRLTVL.

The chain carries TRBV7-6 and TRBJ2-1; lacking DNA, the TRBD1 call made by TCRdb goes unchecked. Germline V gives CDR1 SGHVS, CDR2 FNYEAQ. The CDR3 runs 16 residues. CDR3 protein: CASSLGSRGSYYEQFF.

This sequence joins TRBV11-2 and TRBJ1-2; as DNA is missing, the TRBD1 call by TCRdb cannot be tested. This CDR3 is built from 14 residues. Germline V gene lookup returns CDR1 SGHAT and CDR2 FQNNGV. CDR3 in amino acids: CASSLVGGQYGYTF.

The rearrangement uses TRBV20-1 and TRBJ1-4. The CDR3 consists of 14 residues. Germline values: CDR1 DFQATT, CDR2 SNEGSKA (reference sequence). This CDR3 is CSAKDRATNEKLFF.

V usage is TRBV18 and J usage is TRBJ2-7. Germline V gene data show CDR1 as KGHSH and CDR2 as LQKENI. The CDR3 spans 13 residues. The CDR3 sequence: CASSPPPGYEQYF.